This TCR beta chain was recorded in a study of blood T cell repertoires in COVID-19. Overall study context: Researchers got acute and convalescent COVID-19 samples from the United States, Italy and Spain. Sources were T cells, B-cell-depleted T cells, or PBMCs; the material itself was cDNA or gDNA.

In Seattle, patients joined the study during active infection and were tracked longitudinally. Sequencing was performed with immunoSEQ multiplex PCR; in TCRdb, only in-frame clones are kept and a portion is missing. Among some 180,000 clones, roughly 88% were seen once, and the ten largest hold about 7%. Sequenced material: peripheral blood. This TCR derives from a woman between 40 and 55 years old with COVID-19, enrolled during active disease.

The chain's CDR3 is CAGGTSGLGGTDTQYF. In DNA, the CDR3 is TGTGCCGGGGGGACTAGCGGACTTGGAGGCACAGATACGCAGTATTTT. V gene TRBV7-9 combines with J gene TRBJ2-3; 11 bases agree with TRBD2. In germline, CDR1 is SEHNR, CDR2 FQNEAQ (reference sequence). This CDR3 contains 16 residues. V lost 11 bases to trimming and J lost 1 base; unmatched junction nucleotides: 11.